The present TCR beta chain was sequenced within a study of blood T cell repertoires in COVID-19 (dated by TCRdb to the early 2020s). About the study as a whole: Samples from collaborators originated in the United States, Italy and Spain and spanned both the acute and convalescent phases of COVID-19. The material from the prospective study consisted of cDNA or gDNA derived from T cells, B-cell-depleted T cells, or PBMCs. Subjects who had been exposed to COVID-19, were actively infected with it, or had recovered from it provided the deeply sampled blood TCRbeta repertoires that made up the dataset. A freely available public database, intended as a resource for researchers studying the immune response to SARS-CoV-2, is where the repertoires were released. Samples came from the ongoing ImmuneRACE study (first 160 participants) plus 1,254 subjects from 6 global collaborators. A de-identified subject ID, COVID-19 status, age in years and sex were almost always included in the sample metadata. Where available, HLA class I and class II types were obtained from metadata supplied by the sample provider rather than from assay-based typing.

In regard to this clone: Its antigen remains unidentified. One base away there is no much larger clone; base qualities are not given.

The paper's findings and limits, for the study overall: The amount of clinical and demographic metadata varied by source and participant and was provided uncurated.

TCRbeta CDR3 regions were amplified from genomic DNA by means of the immunoSEQ Assay, a bias-controlled multiplex PCR. Regarding the original processing steps: The number of nucleated cells in each sample was estimated by amplification of reference gene primers within the assay. To quantify the absolute abundance of each unique TCRbeta CDR3 rearrangement, sequence reads were collapsed and filtered. Productive Simpson clonality was computed per sample as the square root of Simpson's diversity index over productive rearrangements. TCRdb re-hosts the immuneACCESS table, in-frame sequences only. Its copies lack some clones; in the studies checked, an unresolved V gene accounts for under half of them, and the cause for the rest is not known. The D gene and trimming were derived from the DNA, and the V and J assignments and clone size from that table. Present in this sample are roughly 250,000 clones, roughly 84% of which were seen just once. Roughly 4.2% of the sample lies in the top ten.

The CDR3 numbers 14 residues from cysteine through phenylalanine. Only the CDR3 DNA stays, 42 bases, in frame from base 1. According to the germline V gene, CDR1 reads MNHEY and CDR2 reads SVGAGI. The collaborating institutions used their own protocols to collect whole blood in K2EDTA tubes. For TCRbeta analysis, collaborators shipped samples as frozen whole blood, isolated PBMCs, or DNA extracted from either of those sample types. The TCR originated in a woman aged 40 to 50 with active or convalescent COVID-19. The sequencing input was peripheral blood. In this chain, TRBV6-5 is recombined with TRBJ2-7; the D segment could be TRBD2, given 6 matching bases. The CDR3 loop reads CATKNGGILYEQYF. The bases read TGTGCTACCAAAAACGGGGGAATCCTTTACGAGCAGTACTTC.